A selection of T cell receptor beta chains follows, all from one sample in a study of T cell changes during pregnancy in multiple sclerosis. Clones were read by immunoSEQ multiplex PCR, and TCRdb kept only the in-frame ones, dropping some. Of around 21,000 clones in the sample, about 85% were seen once. Specimen: CD8+ T cells from peripheral blood mononuclear cells, collected in the third trimester of pregnancy. The receptors stem from a female donor in good health, enrolled as a control in a pregnancy study. Both conserved end residues are part of each CDR3. A D gene is named only where the DNA matches it firmly. Rows give clone size only sometimes, using once, few, many, or a class for an expanded clone.

d_call | j_call | v_call | clone_size | cdr3_aa | cdr3_nt
TRBD2 | TRBJ2-3 | TRBV10-3 | NA | CAISDPTSGTTDTQYF | TGTGCCATCAGTGACCCGACTAGCGGGACCACAGATACGCAGTATTTT
NA | TRBJ2-7 | TRBV21-1 | NA | CASSKGAGSQYEQYF | TGTGCCAGCAGCAAAGGGGCCGGGAGCCAATACGAGCAGTACTTC
TRBD2 | TRBJ2-3 | TRBV5-1 | NA | CASRKAGGPWDTQYF | TGCGCCAGCAGGAAAGCGGGGGGGCCTTGGGATACGCAGTATTTT
TRBD1 | TRBJ1-2 | TRBV9 | NA | CASSVTGGGYTF | TGTGCCAGCAGCGTGACAGGGGGTGGCTACACCTTC
NA | TRBJ2-7 | TRBV5-6 | NA | CASSLGQYHEQYF | TGTGCCAGCAGCTTGGGACAGTATCACGAGCAGTACTTC
NA | TRBJ2-3 | TRBV4-3 | NA | CASSQEAGLTDTQYF | TGCGCCAGCAGCCAAGAAGCAGGACTCACAGATACGCAGTATTTT
TRBD2 | TRBJ2-5 | TRBV7-9 | NA | CAGRSGAGGETQYF | TGTGCCGGTCGAAGCGGGGCGGGTGGGGAGACCCAGTACTTC
NA | TRBJ1-2 | TRBV9 | NA | CASSSGVFRHF | TGTGCCAGCAGCTCCGGGGTGTTCCGCCACTTC
NA | TRBJ2-3 | TRBV28 | NA | CASSPGTDTQYF | TGTGCCAGCAGCCCAGGGACAGATACGCAGTATTTT
NA | TRBJ2-2 | TRBV7-9 | NA | CASSPPGISTGELFF | TGTGCCAGCAGCCCCCCAGGGATCAGCACCGGGGAGCTGTTTTTT
TRBD2 | TRBJ2-5 | TRBV2 | NA | CASSDGLGREGTQYF | TGTGCCAGCAGTGACGGCCTGGGCAGGGAGGGGACCCAGTACTTC
TRBD1 | TRBJ2-7 | TRBV7-8 | once | CASSQRTGSTAYEQYF | TGTGCCAGCAGCCAAAGGACAGGGAGCACAGCGTACGAGCAGTACTTC
NA | TRBJ1-5 | TRBV7-9 | NA | CASSLVNSNQPQHF | TGTGCCAGCAGCTTAGTCAATAGCAATCAGCCCCAGCATTTT
NA | TRBJ2-1 | TRBV7-9 | NA | CASSLGTVNEQFF | TGTGCCAGCAGCTTAGGGACAGTTAATGAGCAGTTCTTC
TRBD1 | TRBJ2-5 | TRBV11-2 | NA | CASSLDQTGVLQETQYF | TGTGCCAGCAGCTTAGACCAGACAGGGGTGCTCCAAGAGACCCAGTACTTC
TRBD2 | TRBJ2-5 | TRBV5-1 | NA | CASSLTSGGGETQYF | TGCGCCAGCAGCTTGACTAGCGGGGGCGGCGAGACCCAGTACTTC
TRBD1 | TRBJ2-5 | TRBV28 | NA | CASSLTRTGFQETQYF | TGTGCCAGCAGTTTGACCAGGACAGGGTTCCAAGAGACCCAGTACTTC
NA | TRBJ1-1 | TRBV27 | NA | CASSLWGRGSEAFF | TGTGCCAGCAGTTTATGGGGGCGAGGTTCTGAAGCTTTCTTT
NA | TRBJ2-7 | TRBV2 | once | CASRGWRVGVTGDGSSYEQYF | TGTGCCAGCAGAGGGTGGAGGGTGGGGGTTACCGGAGACGGGAGCTCCTACGAGCAGTACTTC
TRBD2 | TRBJ2-1 | TRBV6-4 | few | CASSWVSGGQDEQFF | TGTGCCAGCAGTTGGGTGTCGGGGGGGCAAGATGAGCAGTTCTTC
NA | TRBJ2-2 | TRBV5-4 | NA | CASSPKIGGYTGELFF | TGTGCCAGCAGCCCGAAGATCGGGGGATACACCGGGGAGCTGTTTTTT
TRBD1 | TRBJ2-7 | TRBV6-6 | NA | CASSYRDSSLYRYF | TGTGCCAGCAGTTACCGGGACAGCTCTCTTTATAGGTACTTC
TRBD1 | TRBJ1-6 | TRBV27 | NA | CASRPTGGAYNSPLHF | TGTGCCAGCAGACCAACAGGGGGCGCATATAATTCACCCCTCCACTTT
TRBD2 | TRBJ2-1 | TRBV7-9 | NA | CASSLALAGVYNEQFF | TGTGCCAGCAGCTTAGCTCTAGCGGGGGTATACAATGAGCAGTTCTTC
NA | TRBJ2-4 | TRBV7-8 | NA | CASSSHRVLDQNIQYF | TGTGCCAGCAGCTCCCACAGGGTGCTGGACCAAAACATTCAGTACTTC
TRBD2 | TRBJ2-2 | TRBV30 | NA | CASPGLIGELFF | TGTGCCTCCCCGGGACTAATAGGGGAGCTGTTTTTT
NA | TRBJ1-2 | TRBV10-2 | few | CAIDRGNYGYTF | TGCGCCATCGACCGAGGCAACTATGGCTACACCTTC
NA | TRBJ2-7 | TRBV11-3 | NA | CASSLDSHYEQYF | TGTGCCAGCAGCTTAGATTCACACTACGAGCAGTACTTC
NA | TRBJ2-1 | TRBV9 | NA | CASSVENSDEQFF | TGTGCCAGCAGCGTAGAAAATTCGGATGAGCAGTTCTTC
TRBD1 | TRBJ2-7 | TRBV10-1 | NA | CASSESGTGGEQYF | TGCGCCAGCAGTGAGTCGGGGACAGGGGGAGAGCAGTACTTC
NA | TRBJ1-6 | TRBV18 | NA | CASSRRRPRHNSPLHF | TGTGCCAGCTCACGAAGGAGGCCCCGCCATAATTCACCCCTCCACTTT
NA | TRBJ1-2 | TRBV5-4 | NA | CASSIQVLGGYTF | TGTGCCAGCAGCATACAGGTTCTGGGGGGCTACACCTTC
TRBD2 | TRBJ2-1 | TRBV7-9 | NA | CASSRPPSSGAAPWNEQFF | TGTGCCAGCAGCCGCCCTCCGTCTAGCGGGGCGGCTCCATGGAATGAGCAGTTCTTC
TRBD1 | TRBJ1-1 | TRBV4-1 | few | CASSPGTAMTEAFF | TGCGCCAGCAGCCCGGGGACAGCGATGACTGAAGCTTTCTTT
TRBD1 | TRBJ2-2 | TRBV18 | NA | CASSPDGQGFHLNTGELFF | TGTGCCAGCTCACCCGACGGACAGGGGTTCCATTTGAACACCGGGGAGCTGTTTTTT
NA | TRBJ2-4 | TRBV2 | NA | CASRGAGGKNIQYF | TGTGCCAGCAGAGGGGCCGGTGGCAAAAACATTCAGTACTTC
NA | TRBJ1-1 | TRBV30 | NA | CAHWRTEAFF | TGTGCCCACTGGAGGACTGAAGCTTTCTTT
TRBD1 | TRBJ2-7 | TRBV27 | NA | CASREGQGAFYEQYF | TGTGCCAGCAGAGAAGGACAGGGAGCTTTCTACGAGCAGTACTTC
NA | TRBJ2-2 | TRBV9 | NA | CASSVVEGPRTGELFF | TGTGCCAGCAGCGTAGTGGAGGGGCCGAGGACCGGGGAGCTGTTTTTT
NA | TRBJ2-6 | TRBV7-8 | NA | CASSPQLAHRSGANVLTF | TGTGCCAGCAGCCCACAGCTAGCTCATCGCTCTGGGGCCAACGTCCTGACTTTC
NA | TRBJ1-4 | TRBV18 | NA | CASSPGHNEKLFF | TGTGCCAGCTCACCAGGGCATAATGAAAAACTGTTTTTT